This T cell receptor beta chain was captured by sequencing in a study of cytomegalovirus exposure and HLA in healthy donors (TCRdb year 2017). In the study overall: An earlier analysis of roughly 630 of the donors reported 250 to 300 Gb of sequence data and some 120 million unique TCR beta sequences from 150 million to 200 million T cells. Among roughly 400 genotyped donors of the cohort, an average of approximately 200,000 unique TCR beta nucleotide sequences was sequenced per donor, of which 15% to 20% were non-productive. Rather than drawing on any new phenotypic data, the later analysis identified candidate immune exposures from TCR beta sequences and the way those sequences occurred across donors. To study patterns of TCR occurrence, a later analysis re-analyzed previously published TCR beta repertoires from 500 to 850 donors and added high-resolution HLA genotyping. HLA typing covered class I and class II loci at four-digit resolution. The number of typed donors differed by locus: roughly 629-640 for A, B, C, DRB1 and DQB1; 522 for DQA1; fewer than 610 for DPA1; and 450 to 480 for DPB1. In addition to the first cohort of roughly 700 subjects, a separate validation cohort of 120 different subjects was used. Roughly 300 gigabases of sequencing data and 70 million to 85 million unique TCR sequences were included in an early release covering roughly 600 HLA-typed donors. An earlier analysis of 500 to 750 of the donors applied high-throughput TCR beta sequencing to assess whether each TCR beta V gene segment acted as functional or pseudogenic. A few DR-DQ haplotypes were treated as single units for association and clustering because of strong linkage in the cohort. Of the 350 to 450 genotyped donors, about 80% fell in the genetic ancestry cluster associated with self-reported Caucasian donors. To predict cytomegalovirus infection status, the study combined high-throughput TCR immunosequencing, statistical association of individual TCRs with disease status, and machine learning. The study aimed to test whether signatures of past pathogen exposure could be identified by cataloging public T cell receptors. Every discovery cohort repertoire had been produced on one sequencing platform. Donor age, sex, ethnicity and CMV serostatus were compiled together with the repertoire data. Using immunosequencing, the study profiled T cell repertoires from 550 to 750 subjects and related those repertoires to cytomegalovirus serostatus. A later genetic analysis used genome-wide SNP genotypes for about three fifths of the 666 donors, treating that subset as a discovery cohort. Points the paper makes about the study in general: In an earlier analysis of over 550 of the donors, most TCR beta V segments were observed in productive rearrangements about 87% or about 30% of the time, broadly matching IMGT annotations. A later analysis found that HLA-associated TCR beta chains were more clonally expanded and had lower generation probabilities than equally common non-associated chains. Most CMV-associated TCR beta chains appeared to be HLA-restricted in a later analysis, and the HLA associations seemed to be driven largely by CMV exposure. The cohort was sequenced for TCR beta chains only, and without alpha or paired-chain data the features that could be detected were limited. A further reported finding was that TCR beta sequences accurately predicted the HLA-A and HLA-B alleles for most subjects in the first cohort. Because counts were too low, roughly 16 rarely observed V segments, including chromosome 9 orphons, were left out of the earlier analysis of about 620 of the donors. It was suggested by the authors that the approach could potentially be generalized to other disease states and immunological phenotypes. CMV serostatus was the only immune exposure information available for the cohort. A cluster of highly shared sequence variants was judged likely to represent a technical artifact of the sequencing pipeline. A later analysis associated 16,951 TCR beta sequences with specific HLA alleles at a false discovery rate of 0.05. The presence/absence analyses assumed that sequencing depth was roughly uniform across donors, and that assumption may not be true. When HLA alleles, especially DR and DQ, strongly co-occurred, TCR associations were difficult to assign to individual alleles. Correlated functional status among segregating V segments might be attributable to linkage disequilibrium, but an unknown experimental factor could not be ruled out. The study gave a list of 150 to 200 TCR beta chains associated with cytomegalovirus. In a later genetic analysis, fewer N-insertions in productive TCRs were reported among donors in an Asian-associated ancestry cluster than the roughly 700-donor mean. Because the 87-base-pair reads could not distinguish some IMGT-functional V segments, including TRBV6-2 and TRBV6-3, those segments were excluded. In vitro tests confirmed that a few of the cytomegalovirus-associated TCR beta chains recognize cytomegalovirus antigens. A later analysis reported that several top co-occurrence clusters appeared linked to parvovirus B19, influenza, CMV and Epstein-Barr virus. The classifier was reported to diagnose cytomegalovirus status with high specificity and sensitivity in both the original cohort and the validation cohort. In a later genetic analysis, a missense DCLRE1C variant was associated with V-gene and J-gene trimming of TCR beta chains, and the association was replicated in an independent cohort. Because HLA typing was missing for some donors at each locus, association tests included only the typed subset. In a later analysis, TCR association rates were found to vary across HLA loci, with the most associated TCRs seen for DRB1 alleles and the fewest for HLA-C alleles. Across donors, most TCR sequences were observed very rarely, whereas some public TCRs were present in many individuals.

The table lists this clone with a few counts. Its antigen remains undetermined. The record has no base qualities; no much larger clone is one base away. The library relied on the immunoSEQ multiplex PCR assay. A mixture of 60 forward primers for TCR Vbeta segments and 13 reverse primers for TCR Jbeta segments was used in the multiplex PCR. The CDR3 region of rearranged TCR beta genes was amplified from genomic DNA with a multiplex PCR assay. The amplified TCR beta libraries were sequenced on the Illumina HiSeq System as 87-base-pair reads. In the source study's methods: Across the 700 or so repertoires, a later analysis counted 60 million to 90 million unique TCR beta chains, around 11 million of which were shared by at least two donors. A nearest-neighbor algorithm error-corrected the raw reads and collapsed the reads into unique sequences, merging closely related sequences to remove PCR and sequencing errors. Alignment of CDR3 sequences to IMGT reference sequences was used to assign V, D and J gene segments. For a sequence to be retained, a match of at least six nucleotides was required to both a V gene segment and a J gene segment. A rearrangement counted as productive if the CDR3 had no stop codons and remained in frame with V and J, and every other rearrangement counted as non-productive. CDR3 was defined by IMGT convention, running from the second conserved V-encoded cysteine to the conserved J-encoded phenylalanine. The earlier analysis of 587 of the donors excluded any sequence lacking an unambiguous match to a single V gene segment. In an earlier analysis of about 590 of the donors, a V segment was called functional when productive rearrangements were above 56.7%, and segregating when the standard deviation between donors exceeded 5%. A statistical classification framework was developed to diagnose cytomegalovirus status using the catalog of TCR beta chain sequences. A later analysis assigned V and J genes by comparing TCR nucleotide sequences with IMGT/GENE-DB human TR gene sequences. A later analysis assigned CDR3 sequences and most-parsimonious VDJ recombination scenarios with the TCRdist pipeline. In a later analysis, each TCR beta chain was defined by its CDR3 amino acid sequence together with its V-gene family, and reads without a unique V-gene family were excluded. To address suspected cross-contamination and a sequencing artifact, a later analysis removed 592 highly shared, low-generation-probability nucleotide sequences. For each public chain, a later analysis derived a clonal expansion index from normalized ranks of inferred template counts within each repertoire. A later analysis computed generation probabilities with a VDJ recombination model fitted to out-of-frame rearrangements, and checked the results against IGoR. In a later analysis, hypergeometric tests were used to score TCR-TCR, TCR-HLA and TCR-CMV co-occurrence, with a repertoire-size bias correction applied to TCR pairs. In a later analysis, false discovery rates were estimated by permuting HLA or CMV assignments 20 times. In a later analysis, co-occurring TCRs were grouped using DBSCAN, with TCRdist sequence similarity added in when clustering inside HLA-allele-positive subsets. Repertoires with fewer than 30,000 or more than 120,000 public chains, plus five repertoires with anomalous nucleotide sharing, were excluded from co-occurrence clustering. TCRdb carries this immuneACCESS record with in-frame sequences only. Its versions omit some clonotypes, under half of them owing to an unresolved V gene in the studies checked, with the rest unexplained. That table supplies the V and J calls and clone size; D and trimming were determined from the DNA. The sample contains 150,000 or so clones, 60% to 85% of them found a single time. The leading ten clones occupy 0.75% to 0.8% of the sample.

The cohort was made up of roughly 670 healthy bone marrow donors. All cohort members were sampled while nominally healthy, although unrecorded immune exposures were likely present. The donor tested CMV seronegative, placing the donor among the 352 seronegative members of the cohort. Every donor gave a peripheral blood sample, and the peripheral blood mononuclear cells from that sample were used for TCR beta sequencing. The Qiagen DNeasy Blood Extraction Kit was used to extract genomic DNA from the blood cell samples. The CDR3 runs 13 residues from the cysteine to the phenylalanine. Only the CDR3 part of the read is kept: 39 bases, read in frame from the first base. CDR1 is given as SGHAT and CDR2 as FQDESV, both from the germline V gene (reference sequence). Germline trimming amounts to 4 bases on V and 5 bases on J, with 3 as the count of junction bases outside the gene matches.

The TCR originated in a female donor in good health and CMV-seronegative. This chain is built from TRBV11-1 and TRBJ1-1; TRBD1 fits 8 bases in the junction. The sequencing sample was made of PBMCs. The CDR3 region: CASSWTGPTEAFF. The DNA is TGTGCCAGCAGCTGGACAGGGCCGACTGAAGCTTTCTTT.